Listed below are T cell receptor beta chains from one sample, sequenced in a study of shared clonotypes between healthy human individuals. Repertoires were generated with immunoSEQ multiplex PCR, while TCRdb's copy carries only in-frame clones and drops some. Of about 2.2 million clones listed, around 93% are singletons. The specimen sequenced was naive CD8+ T cells from PBMCs. The receptors come from a man aged 18 to 29 in good health. Some clones in this sample may be carry-over from other donors' samples. CDR3s include the opening cysteine and the closing phenylalanine or tryptophan. The D gene is left open where the match is weak. Size is stated for part of the rows, as once, few or many counts, or as a class when the clone is expanded.

>TRBD1|NA|TRBV13|TRBJ1-1
TGTGCCAGCAGCCCCGATACAGGGGAGGGCACTGAAGCTTTCTTT
CASSPDTGEGTEAFF
>TRBD2|NA|TRBV4-3|TRBJ2-1
TGCGCCAGCAGCCAAGATTCTAGCGGGAGAGGTAATGAGCAGTTCTTC
CASSQDSSGRGNEQFF
>NA|NA|TRBV7-2|TRBJ2-3
TGTGCCAGCAGCCCGTTGGGCCATCGGGGGGATACGCAGTATTTT
CASSPLGHRGDTQYF
>NA|NA|TRBV11-2|TRBJ2-3
TGTGCCAGCAGCTTAGGGGTATATACGGGAACAGATACGCAGTATTTT
CASSLGVYTGTDTQYF
>NA|NA|TRBV27|TRBJ2-7
TGTGCCAGCAGTTCCCTAATAGGGAGGGGGGGCGGCTACGAGCAGTACTTC
CASSSLIGRGGGYEQYF
>TRBD1|NA|TRBV9|TRBJ2-2
TGTGCCAGCAGCACGCGGACAGGGACGAGCACCGGGGAGCTGTTTTTT
CASSTRTGTSTGELFF
>TRBD2|NA|TRBV11-1|TRBJ2-1
TGTGCCAGCAGCACACGACTAGCGGGAGAGTGGGAGCAGTTCTTC
CASSTRLAGEWEQFF
>NA|NA|TRBV27|TRBJ2-7
TGTGCCAGCGGGACTTACGAGCAGTACTTC
CASGTYEQYF
>TRBD1|NA|TRBV11-2|TRBJ2-7
TGTGCCAGCAGCCCCGCCGGGACAGGAGACTACGAGCAGTACTTC
CASSPAGTGDYEQYF
>NA|NA|TRBV2|TRBJ2-7
TGTGCCAGCATGGTAAGCGGCTCCTACGAGCAGTACTTC
CASMVSGSYEQYF
>TRBD2|NA|TRBV28|TRBJ2-7
TGTGCCAGCAGTCCCCCCGGGACTACCATCTACGAGCAGTACTTC
CASSPPGTTIYEQYF
>NA|NA|TRBV10-3|TRBJ2-3
TGTGCCATCAGCCCGGGACTTCACACAGATACGCAGTATTTT
CAISPGLHTDTQYF
>NA|NA|TRBV7-9|TRBJ1-2
TGTGCCAGCAGCTTAGGTGTGGGGAGGAAGGATGGCTACACCTTC
CASSLGVGRKDGYTF
>NA|NA|TRBV4-3|TRBJ2-4
TGCGCCAGCAGCCAGAGGAGTGAGGGGGAAATGTCCAAAAACATTCAGTACTTC
CASSQRSEGEMSKNIQYF
>TRBD1|NA|TRBV30|TRBJ1-1
TGTGCCTGGACAGGGGGCCTGACTGAAGCTTTCTTT
CAWTGGLTEAFF
>TRBD1|NA|TRBV19|TRBJ2-7
TGTGCCAGTAGTATATCAGGGGGCGGGAACTACGAGCAGTACTTC
CASSISGGGNYEQYF
>TRBD2|once|TRBV28|TRBJ2-7
TGTGCCAGCAGTTTTCTTAGCGGGCAGTACGAGCAGTACTTC
CASSFLSGQYEQYF
>NA|NA|TRBV5-1|TRBJ1-4
TGCGCCAGCAAGGGGGGCTTGGATGAAAAACTGTTTTTT
CASKGGLDEKLFF
>NA|NA|TRBV7-9|TRBJ1-2
TGTGCCAGCAGCTTAGAAGTTAACAGCTTGAAAGGCTACACCTTC
CASSLEVNSLKGYTF
>NA|NA|TRBV6-5|TRBJ2-7
TGTGCCAGCAGTACACCGGGACTGTGGGACGAGCAGTACTTC
CASSTPGLWDEQYF
>NA|NA|TRBV28|TRBJ2-1
TGTGCCAGCAGTTTCGAGGGTCCCTTTTACAATGAGCAGTTCTTC
CASSFEGPFYNEQFF
>NA|once|TRBV5-1|TRBJ2-7
TGCGCCAGCAGCTTGGCTCTCCAGGGGGAGGGCGAGCAGTACTTC
CASSLALQGEGEQYF
>TRBD1|NA|TRBV7-3|TRBJ1-1
TGTGCCAGCAGCTCATACATGACAGGGGGCGCGGGGAACACTGAAGCTTTCTTT
CASSSYMTGGAGNTEAFF
>TRBD2|NA|TRBV4-2|TRBJ2-3
TGTGCCAGCAGCCAGGGACTAGCGGAGCACACAGATACGCAGTATTTT
CASSQGLAEHTDTQYF
>NA|NA|TRBV6-5|TRBJ2-7
TGTGCCAGCCCCGGACCGACCCTCTCCTACGAGCAGTACTTC
CASPGPTLSYEQYF
>NA|NA|TRBV7-9|TRBJ2-2
TGTGCCAGCAGCTTTATGTCGCCCGGGGAGCTGTTTTTT
CASSFMSPGELFF
>NA|NA|TRBV15|TRBJ1-5
TGTGCCACCAGCAGACTAAGGGGCCAGCCCCAGCATTTT
CATSRLRGQPQHF
>TRBD1|NA|TRBV4-3|TRBJ2-3
TGCGCCAGCAGCCAAGGAACAGGGGCTTTAGATACGCAGTATTTT
CASSQGTGALDTQYF
>TRBD1|few|TRBV11-2|TRBJ1-1
TGTGCCAGCAGCCAGGACAGGGGGAAGACTGAAGCTTTCTTT
CASSQDRGKTEAFF
>NA|NA|TRBV6-6|TRBJ2-7
TGTGCCAGCAGTTACGGTGTCCCCTACGAGCAGTACTTC
CASSYGVPYEQYF
>TRBD2|NA|TRBV7-2|TRBJ2-3
TGTGCCAGCAGCTTATCCCCTCAGGCGGGAGTCACAGATACGCAGTATTTT
CASSLSPQAGVTDTQYF
>TRBD2|NA|TRBV5-6|TRBJ2-7
TGTGCCAGCAGCTCGGGACTAGCATTCTACGAGCAGTACTTC
CASSSGLAFYEQYF
>NA|NA|TRBV13|TRBJ1-1
TGTGCCAGCAGCCGTGACACAGGGGAAGCTTTCTTT
CASSRDTGEAFF
>NA|NA|TRBV19|TRBJ1-1
TGTGCCAGTAGTATAGGGTCGAGGGAAGGGGACACTGAAGCTTTCTTT
CASSIGSREGDTEAFF
>NA|NA|TRBV9|TRBJ2-7
TGTGCCAGCAGCAGCGCACGATCCTCCTACGAGCAGTACTTC
CASSSARSSYEQYF
>TRBD2|NA|TRBV28|TRBJ2-3
TGTGCCAGCAGAATGCTAGCGGGAGGGCCGAGAGATACGCAGTATTTT
CASRMLAGGPRDTQYF
>NA|NA|TRBV19|TRBJ1-5
TGTGCCAGTAGTATCGCAGGGTATCAGCCCCAGCATTTT
CASSIAGYQPQHF
>TRBD1|NA|TRBV28|TRBJ2-5
TGTGCCAGCAGTTTCGACAGGGGGACACAAGAGACCCAGTACTTC
CASSFDRGTQETQYF
>TRBD2|NA|TRBV7-9|TRBJ2-7
TGTGCCAGCAGCCACATCCTCACGGGACTAGCGGGAGGGTACCGCTTC
CASSHILTGLAGGYRF
>NA|NA|TRBV27|TRBJ2-1
TGTGCCAGCAGTCCGTACATGGGGAATGAGCAGTTCTTC
CASSPYMGNEQFF
>NA|NA|TRBV5-5|TRBJ2-7
TGTGCCAGCAGCCCACCGACTCGACCCTACGAGCAGTACTTC
CASSPPTRPYEQYF
>TRBD2|NA|TRBV5-4|TRBJ2-1
TGTGCCAGCAGCCCCCCCAGCGGGAGTCTCAATGAGCAGTTCTTC
CASSPPSGSLNEQFF
>NA|NA|TRBV4-2|TRBJ1-4
TGTGCCAGCAGCCAAGATGTCCGCGGATTTTCAACTAATGAAAAACTGTTTTTT
CASSQDVRGFSTNEKLFF
>TRBD1|NA|TRBV6-1|TRBJ1-1
TGTGCCAGCAGCAGACAGGGGCTGAACACTGAAGCTTTCTTT
CASSRQGLNTEAFF
>NA|NA|TRBV4-1|TRBJ1-1
TGCGCCAGCAGTCAACAGGGTCTCGAAGCTTTCTTT
CASSQQGLEAFF
>NA|NA|TRBV28|TRBJ2-2
TGTGCCAGCAGCCCCATAACCGGGGAGCTGTTTTTT
CASSPITGELFF
>NA|NA|TRBV30|TRBJ1-6
TGTGCCTGGAGGGTCAGGGGAAATTCACCCCTCCACTTT
CAWRVRGNSPLHF
>TRBD1|NA|TRBV5-6|TRBJ1-2
TGTGCCAGCAGCCCCGGACAGGGCTATGGCTACACCTTC
CASSPGQGYGYTF
>NA|NA|TRBV25-1|TRBJ2-2
TGTGCCAGCAGGCAGGCCGGGGAGCTGTTTTTT
CASRQAGELFF
>NA|NA|TRBV28|TRBJ2-7
TGTGCCAGCAGTTCCCTCGTGGGTTCTCCCTACGAGCAGTACTTC
CASSSLVGSPYEQYF
>NA|NA|TRBV6-5|TRBJ2-7
TGTGCCAGCAGTTACGGGGGAGTGGGGTTCTACGAGCAGTACTTC
CASSYGGVGFYEQYF
>NA|NA|TRBV14|TRBJ2-4
TGTGCCAGCAGCAGAACGGGCAGGGGAACCAAAAACATTCAGTACTTC
CASSRTGRGTKNIQYF
>NA|NA|TRBV15|TRBJ2-6
TGTGCCACCAGCAGGGCTTTTGGGGCCAACGTCCTGACTTTC
CATSRAFGANVLTF
>NA|NA|TRBV4-1|TRBJ1-2
TGCGCCAGCAGCCAAGTAGGGGGACTCCCTAACCGTCCCCCGAACTATGGCTACACCTTC
CASSQVGGLPNRPPNYGYTF
>NA|NA|TRBV9|TRBJ2-1
TGTGCCAGCAGCGTTAAAACTACCGTCGACAATGAGCAGTTCTTC
CASSVKTTVDNEQFF